This T cell receptor (beta chain) stems from a study of T-cell memory formation after mild COVID-19. TCRdb re-called the 5' RACE reads with MiXCR, one entry per CDR3 protein. This table holds 380,000 or so distinct CDR3 sequences, roughly 14% found once. A remark on this clonotype: The antigen is undetermined.

Germline assignment: CDR1 KGHDR and CDR2 SFDVKD. Trimming left V 5 bases short and J 5 bases short, with 9 bases between. The CDR3 is made up of 13 amino acids. Findings and limits, study-wide: The authors left the SARS-CoV-2 specificity of second-wave clones peaking on day 37 unconfirmed.

The gene calls are TRBV24-1 and TRBJ1-5, with D uncertain. Source material: PBMCs or a T cell subset sorted from them (not recorded which). The sequence derives from a man aged 18 to 35 who had mild COVID-19 (a few samples of this study predate the infection). Cell type and time point are not known. Here the CDR3 DNA reads TGTGCCACCAGTGCCACAGCCCATCAGCCCCAGCATTTT. This encodes CATSATAHQPQHF.